These 15 T cell receptor beta chains share one sample of origin, sequenced in a study of CD8+ T cells in alopecia areata. Reverse transcribed after extraction, RNA yielded cDNA as the sequencing template. Sequenced by immunoSEQ multiplex PCR; TCRdb stores in-frame clones only, minus some. Here the sample spans approximately 220,000 clones, 35% to 40% being singletons. Treatment denoted: oral pan-JAK inhibitor, 5-10 mg twice daily. The sample was CD4+ T cells sorted from blood, taken around week 31, from a patient treated with tofacitinib. These receptors came from a human donor with alopecia areata.

The rearrangement links TRBV7-8 to TRBJ2-7, with 10 nucleotides matching TRBD2. Germline lookup yields CDR1 SGHVS and CDR2 FQNEAQ. Unmatched junction bases numbered 12, after V lost 2 bases and J lost 5 bases. The CDR3 contains 17 residues. CDR3 bases: TGTGCCAGCAGCTTAAGGGCTAGCGGGAGTCGTATCCACGAGCAGTACTTC. Protein product: CASSLRASGSRIHEQYF.

Only a few counts were recorded for this clone. Other nucleotide sequences in the sample specify the same CDR3. This chain links TRBV30 with TRBJ1-4, with D perhaps matching TRBD1 (6 bases). Trimming cost V 1 base and J 5 bases, with 8 bases left between them. Germline values: CDR1 GTSNPN, CDR2 SVGIG (reference sequence). CDR3 length: 13 residues. For the CDR3, the DNA is TGTGCCTGGAGTGAACAGGGAAATGAAAAACTGTTTTTT. Its protein is CAWSEQGNEKLFF.

The V call is TRBV30, the J call TRBJ2-5, with unresolved D. V was shortened by 2 bases and J by 1 base, with 5 bases between the two germline ends. From germline, CDR1 is GTSNPN and CDR2 SVGIG (reference sequence). The length of the CDR3 is 12 residues. In DNA, the CDR3 is TGTGCCTGGAGTAGAGCCCAAGAGACCCAGTACTTC. Translating it yields CAWSRAQETQYF.

This rearrangement joins TRBV30 to TRBJ1-5; D remains unclear. CDR1 GTSNPN and CDR2 SVGIG come from the germline V gene (reference sequence). V was cut by 2 bases and J by 3 bases, with 14 bases left in between. The CDR3 spans 15 residues. The CDR3 is CAWSLGSASNQPQHF. The CDR3 DNA sequence: TGTGCCTGGAGTTTAGGGTCGGCATCCAATCAGCCCCAGCATTTT.

This clone was observed a few times. The V call is TRBV7-9, the J call TRBJ1-4; 7 bases line up with TRBD1. Germline CDR1 SEHNR, CDR2 FQNEAQ (reference sequence). The V gene end was trimmed by 1 base and the J gene end by 5 bases; junction bases not matched to a gene: 10. This CDR3 is 17 amino acids long. CDR3 residues: CASSLGQGWPGNEKLFF. The CDR3 nucleotides read TGTGCCAGCAGCTTAGGACAGGGATGGCCTGGAAATGAAAAACTGTTTTTT.

The sample holds a few counts of this clone. Here the CDR3 DNA reads TGTGCCAGCTCCGTCAGCGGGAGGAGCCCCTACGAGCAGTACTTC. Translation: CASSVSGRSPYEQYF. This chain joins TRBV18 and TRBJ2-7; 9 bases line up with TRBD2. This CDR3 spans 15 amino acids. V was pared by 6 bases and J by 2 bases, with 8 bases of the junction left unmatched. CDR1 KGHSH and CDR2 LQKENI come from the germline V gene.

The CDR3 bases are TGTGCCAGCAGTGAAGCGGCGGGGGGATGGGATACGCAGTATTTT. Amino acids: CASSEAAGGWDTQYF. V and J are TRBV6-1 and TRBJ2-3; TRBD2 agrees at 8 bases. This CDR3 region has 15 residues. V trimming: 0 bases; J trimming: 6 bases; junction bases outside the gene matches: 5. Germline V gene sequence: CDR1 MNHNS, CDR2 SASEGT.

The chain joins TRBV15 to TRBJ2-5; D unclear. Germline CDR1 LNHNV, CDR2 YYDKDF (reference sequence). This CDR3 contains 13 residues. V was shortened by 5 bases and J by 2 bases, with 9 bases between the two germline ends. The CDR3 nucleotides are TGTGCCACCAGCGGAACAAGACAAGAGACCCAGTACTTC. Encoded protein: CATSGTRQETQYF.

There are a few counts of this clone. This sample also contains other DNA sequences that code for the same CDR3. This chain links TRBV11-2 with TRBJ1-5; possible D gene TRBD1, 5 bases. V dropped 5 bases and J dropped 4 bases, with 9 bases sitting between them. The V gene's germline CDR1 is SGHAT and CDR2 FQNNGV. CDR3 length: 13 amino acids. CDR3 sequence reads: CASSRQPNQPQHF. The CDR3 DNA sequence: TGTGCCAGCAGCCGACAGCCGAATCAGCCCCAGCATTTT. The full variable domain, completed using reference TRBV11-2 and TRBJ1-5, is EAGVAQSPRYKIIEKRQSVAFWCNPISGHATLYWYQQILGQGPKLLIQFQNNGVVDDSQLPKDRFSAERLKGVDSTLKIQPAKLEDSAVYLCASSRQPNQPQHFGDGTRLSIL.

This clone was seen more than once but under ten times. The chain couples TRBV29-1 to TRBJ2-1, with D maybe TRBD1 (5 bases). This CDR3 spans 15 amino acids. The V end lost 6 bases, the J end lost 0 bases, and 15 bases lay between the germline ends. Germline V lookup: CDR1 SQVTM, CDR2 ANQGSEA. The CDR3 DNA follows: TGCAGCGTGCGGCGTACAGGAGCCTCCTACAATGAGCAGTTCTTC. This gives the protein CSVRRTGASYNEQFF.

Only a few counts were recorded for this clone. The chain employs TRBV19 and TRBJ1-1; weak D call: TRBD1 (6 bases). Germline V gene sequence: CDR1 LNHDA, CDR2 SQIVND (reference sequence). V was cut by 4 bases and J by 4 bases, with 10 bases left in between. This CDR3 spans 13 amino acids. CDR3 residues: CASSKQGFTEAFF. In nucleotides, the CDR3 is TGTGCCAGTAGTAAACAGGGCTTCACTGAAGCTTTCTTT.

This chain joins TRBV5-1 and TRBJ1-4; 7 bases are shared with TRBD1. The CDR3 is made up of 16 amino acids. Germline CDR1 reads SGHRS; CDR2 reads YFSETQ. The junction had 6 bases not matched to a gene; V was cut back by 4 bases and J by 0 bases. The CDR3 loop reads CASSEGQLATNEKLFF. CDR3 coding DNA: TGCGCCAGCAGCGAGGGACAGCTCGCAACTAATGAAAAACTGTTTTTT.

The chain uses TRBV5-4 and TRBJ2-3; D gene uncertain. The germline V gene encodes CDR1 SGHNT and CDR2 YYREEE (reference sequence). The CDR3 spans 13 residues. Trimming pared 3 bases from V and 6 bases from J, leaving 11 bases between. CDR3 loop: CASSYGGSDTQYF. The CDR3, as DNA: TGTGCCAGCAGCTATGGTGGGTCCGATACGCAGTATTTT.

V gene TRBV27 combines with J gene TRBJ2-5; the D is unclear. V was trimmed by 2 bases and J by 0 bases, leaving 4 bases between them. The CDR3 consists of 13 residues. The germline gives CDR1 MNHEY, CDR2 SMNVEV (reference sequence). CDR3 region: CASSLSNQETQYF. DNA of the CDR3: TGTGCCAGCAGTTTAAGTAACCAAGAGACCCAGTACTTC.

The V and J genes are TRBV30 and TRBJ2-1, with 8 nucleotides matching TRBD1. Germline trimming cut 1 base from V and 12 bases from J; bases unmatched to any gene: 8. CDR1 is GTSNPN, CDR2 SVGIG, per germline (reference sequence). This CDR3 is built from 13 residues. CDR3 sequence reads: CAWSANPRGPQFF. In nucleotides, the CDR3 is TGTGCCTGGAGTGCGAACCCCAGGGGGCCGCAGTTCTTC.